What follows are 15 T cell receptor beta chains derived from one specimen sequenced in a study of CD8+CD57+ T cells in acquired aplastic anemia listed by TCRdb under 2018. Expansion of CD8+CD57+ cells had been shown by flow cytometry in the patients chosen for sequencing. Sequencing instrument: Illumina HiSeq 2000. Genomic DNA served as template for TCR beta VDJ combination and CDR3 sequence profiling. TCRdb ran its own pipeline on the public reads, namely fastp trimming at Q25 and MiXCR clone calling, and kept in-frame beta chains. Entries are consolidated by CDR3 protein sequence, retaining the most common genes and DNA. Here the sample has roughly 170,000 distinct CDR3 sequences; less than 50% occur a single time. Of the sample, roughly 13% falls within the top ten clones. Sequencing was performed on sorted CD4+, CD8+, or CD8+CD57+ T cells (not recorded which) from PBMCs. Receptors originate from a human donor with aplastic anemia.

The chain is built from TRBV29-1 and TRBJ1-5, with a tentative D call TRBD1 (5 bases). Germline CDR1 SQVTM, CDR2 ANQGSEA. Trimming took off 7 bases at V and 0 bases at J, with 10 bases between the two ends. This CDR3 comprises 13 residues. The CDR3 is CSANRFSNQPQHF. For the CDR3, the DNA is TGCAGCGCGAACAGGTTTAGCAATCAGCCCCAGCATTTT.

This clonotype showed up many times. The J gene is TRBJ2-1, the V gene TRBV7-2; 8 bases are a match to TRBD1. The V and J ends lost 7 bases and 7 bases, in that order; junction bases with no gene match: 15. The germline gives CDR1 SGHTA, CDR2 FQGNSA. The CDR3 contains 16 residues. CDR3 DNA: TGTGCCAGCACCCCCCCAGGCAGGGGGCGAAATAATGAGCAGTTCTTC. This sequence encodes CASTPPGRGRNNEQFF.

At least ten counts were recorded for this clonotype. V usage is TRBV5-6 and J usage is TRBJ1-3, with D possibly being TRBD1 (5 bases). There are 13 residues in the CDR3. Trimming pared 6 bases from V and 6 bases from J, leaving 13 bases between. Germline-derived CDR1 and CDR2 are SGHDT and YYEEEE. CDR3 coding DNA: TGTGCCAGCACCGCAAGCGGGGCAAACACCATATATTTT. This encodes CASTASGANTIYF.

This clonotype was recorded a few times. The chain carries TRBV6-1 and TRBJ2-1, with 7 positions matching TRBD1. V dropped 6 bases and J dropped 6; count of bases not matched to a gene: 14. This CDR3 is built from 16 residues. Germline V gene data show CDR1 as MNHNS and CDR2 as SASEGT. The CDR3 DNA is TGTGCCAGCAGGAAATCCCCGGGACAGTCTGGCAATGAGCAGTTCTTC. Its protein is CASRKSPGQSGNEQFF.

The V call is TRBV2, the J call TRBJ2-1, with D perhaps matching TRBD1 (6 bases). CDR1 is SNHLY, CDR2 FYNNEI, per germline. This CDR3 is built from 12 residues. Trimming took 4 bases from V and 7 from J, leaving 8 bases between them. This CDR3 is CASSAQGNEQFF. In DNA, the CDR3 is TGTGCCAGCAGTGCGCAGGGGAATGAGCAGTTCTTC.

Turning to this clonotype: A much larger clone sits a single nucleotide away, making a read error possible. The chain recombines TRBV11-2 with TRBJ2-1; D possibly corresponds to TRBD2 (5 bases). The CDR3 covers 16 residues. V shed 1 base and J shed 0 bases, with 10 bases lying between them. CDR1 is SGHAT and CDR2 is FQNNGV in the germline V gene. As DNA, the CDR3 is TGTGCCAGCAGCTTAGGTGGCGGGTCCTCCTACAATGAGCAGTTCTTC. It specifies CASSLGGGSSYNEQFF.

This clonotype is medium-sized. CDR3 sequence: CATSRDQGYYGYTF. Written as DNA, the CDR3 is TGTGCCACCAGCAGAGACCAGGGATACTATGGCTACACCTTC. This sequence joins TRBV15 and TRBJ1-2, with a tentative D call TRBD1 (5 bases). CDR1 LNHNV and CDR2 YYDKDF come from the germline V gene (reference sequence). The CDR3 consists of 14 residues. Trimming took 0 bases from V and 3 from J, leaving 8 bases between them.

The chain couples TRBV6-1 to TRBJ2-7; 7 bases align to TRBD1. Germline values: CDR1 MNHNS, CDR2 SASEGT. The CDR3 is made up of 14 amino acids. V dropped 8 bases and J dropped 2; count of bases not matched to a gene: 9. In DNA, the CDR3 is TGTGCCAGCGGCGGCAGGGGGACCACCTACGAGCAGTACTTC. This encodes CASGGRGTTYEQYF.

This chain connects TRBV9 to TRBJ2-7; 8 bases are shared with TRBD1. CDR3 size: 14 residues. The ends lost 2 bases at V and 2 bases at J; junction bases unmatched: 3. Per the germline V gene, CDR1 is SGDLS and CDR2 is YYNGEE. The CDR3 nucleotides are TGTGCCAGCAGCGTTGGCAGGGGGCCCTACGAGCAGTACTTC. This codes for CASSVGRGPYEQYF.

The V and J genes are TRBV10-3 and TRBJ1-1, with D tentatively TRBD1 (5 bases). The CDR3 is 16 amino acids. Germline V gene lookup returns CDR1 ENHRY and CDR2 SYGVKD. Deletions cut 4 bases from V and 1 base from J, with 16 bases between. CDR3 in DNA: TGTGCCATCAGTGGGGGGACCTTAGAAGGGAACACTGAAGCTTTCTTT. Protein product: CAISGGTLEGNTEAFF.

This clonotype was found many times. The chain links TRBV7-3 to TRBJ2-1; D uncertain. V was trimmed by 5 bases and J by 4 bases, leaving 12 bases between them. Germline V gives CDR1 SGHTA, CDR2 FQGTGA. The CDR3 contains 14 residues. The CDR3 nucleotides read TGTGCCAGCAGCCAAACCGGTCAGTACAATGAGCAGTTCTTC. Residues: CASSQTGQYNEQFF.

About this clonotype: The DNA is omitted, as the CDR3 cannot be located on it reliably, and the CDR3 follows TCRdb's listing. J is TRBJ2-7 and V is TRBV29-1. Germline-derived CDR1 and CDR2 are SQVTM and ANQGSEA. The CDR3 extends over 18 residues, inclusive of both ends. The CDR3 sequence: CSVTYLCASRSVSYEQYF.

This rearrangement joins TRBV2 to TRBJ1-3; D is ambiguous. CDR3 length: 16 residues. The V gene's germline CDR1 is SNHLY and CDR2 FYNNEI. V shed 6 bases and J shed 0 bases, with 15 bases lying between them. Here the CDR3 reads CASSRLIPYSGNTIYF. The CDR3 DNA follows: TGTGCCAGCAGCCGATTGATACCATACTCTGGAAACACCATATATTTT. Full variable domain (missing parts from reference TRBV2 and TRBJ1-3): EPEVTQTPSHQVTQMGQEVILRCVPISNHLYFYWYRQILGQKVEFLVSFYNNEISEKSEIFDDQFSVERPDGSNFTLKIRSTKLEDSAMYFCASSRLIPYSGNTIYFGEGSWLTVV.

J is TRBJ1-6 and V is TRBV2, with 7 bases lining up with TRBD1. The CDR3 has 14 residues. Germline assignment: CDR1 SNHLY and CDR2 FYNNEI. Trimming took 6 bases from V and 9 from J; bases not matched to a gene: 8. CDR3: CASSEYRGSSPLHF. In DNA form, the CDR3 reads TGTGCCAGCAGCGAATACAGGGGTAGTTCACCCCTCCACTTT.

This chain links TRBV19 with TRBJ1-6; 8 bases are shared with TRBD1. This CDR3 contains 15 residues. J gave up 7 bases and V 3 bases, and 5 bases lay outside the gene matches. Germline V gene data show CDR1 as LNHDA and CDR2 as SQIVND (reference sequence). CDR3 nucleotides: TGTGCCAGTAGTATCAGGACAGGGCGGAATTCACCCCTCCACTTT. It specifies CASSIRTGRNSPLHF.